This T cell receptor (beta chain) was sequenced for a study of blood T cells in healthy people across ages. Study results and limitations: The unknown donor CMV status may have confounded expanded clonotype changes.

The junction had 14 bases not matched to a gene; V was cut back by 5 bases and J by 7 bases. Germline V gene sequence: CDR1 SNHLY, CDR2 FYNNEI. The CDR3 is 17 amino acids. A second about 7 to 11 cycle PCR used barcoded and J-beta primers. TCRdb ran MiXCR on the 5' RACE reads and lists one entry per CDR3 protein. The sample shows about 760,000 distinct CDR3 sequences, approximately 25% of them seen only once. The donors, all healthy, were Caucasians living in Russia, aged about 6 to 90. This clonotype was recorded a few times. The antigen is not known. The data also belong to a second study, concerning T cells of mothers and their children. That report adds: Thymic selection, a shaping force on TCR recombination output, acts similarly in related and unrelated pairs.

The sequence derives from a boy between 10 and 17 years old in good health. Sequencing was carried out using blood. The gene calls are TRBV2 and TRBJ2-1; 10 nucleotides agree with TRBD2. The CDR3 is CASSMLAGALFRNEQFF. CDR3 nucleotide sequence: TGTGCCAGCAGTATGCTAGCGGGGGCTTTGTTTAGGAATGAGCAGTTCTTC.